This TCR beta chain is from a study of blood T cells in healthy people across ages. Germline CDR1 SQVTM, CDR2 ANQGSEA. This CDR3 has 13 amino acids. The donors, all healthy, were Caucasians living in Russia, aged about 6 to 100. Extracted total RNA amounted to at least 6 micrograms for each sample. PCR was performed a second time for roughly 6 to 12 cycles using a sample-barcoded 5' primer and a J-beta primer mix. TCRdb analysed the 5' RACE reads with MiXCR anew, one entry per CDR3 protein. The data contain about 1.5 million distinct CDR3 sequences, 40% to 50% of them singletons. Study observations and caveats: A greater number of naive CD4+ cells and higher diversity distinguished long-lived donors from aged donors. There was no known CMV status for donors, so expanded clonotype changes were possibly confounded.

Of note for this clonotype: The target antigen is unknown.

The origin of this receptor is a young woman in good health. V and J are TRBV29-1 and TRBJ2-5, with 14 bases identical to TRBD2. Judging by the DNA end, TRBJ2-7 fits better; the J call may be wrong. Sequenced: blood. CDR3 coding DNA: TGCAGCGCAGGGACTAGCGGGAGTAACGAGCAGTACTTC. It is translated as CSAGTSGSNEQYF.